This T cell receptor (beta chain) was identified in a study of cytomegalovirus exposure and HLA in healthy donors. General study results and limits: Previously analyzed data showed that most TCR beta V segments were productive at a frequency of about 87% or about 30%.

Concerning this clone itself: Its antigen is unknown.

Researchers ran the PCR with 60 Vbeta and 13 Jbeta primers. Sequenced by immunoSEQ multiplex PCR; TCRdb stores in-frame clones only, minus some. The sample holds more than 150,000 clones, around four fifths seen once. Sequenced: PBMCs. The receptor's source is a man in his fifties or sixties in good health and CMV-seronegative.

The CDR3 sequence is CASSVGTGANTGELFF. The CDR3 coding sequence is TGTGCCAGCAGCGTAGGTACAGGGGCGAACACCGGGGAGCTGTTTTTT. This chain connects TRBV9 to TRBJ2-2; TRBD1 matches at 7 bases. With 0 bases clipped from V and 0 bases from J, the junction kept 2 bases outside the gene matches. CDR3 length: 16 residues. The germline gives CDR1 SGDLS, CDR2 YYNGEE.